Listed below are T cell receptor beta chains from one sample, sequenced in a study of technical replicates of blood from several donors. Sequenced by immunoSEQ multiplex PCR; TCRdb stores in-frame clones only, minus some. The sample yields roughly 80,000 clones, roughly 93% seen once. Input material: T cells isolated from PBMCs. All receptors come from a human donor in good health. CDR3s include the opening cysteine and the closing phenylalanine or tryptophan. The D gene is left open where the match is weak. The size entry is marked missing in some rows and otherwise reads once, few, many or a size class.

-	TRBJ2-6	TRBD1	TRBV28	CASSSRDRVTGANVLTF	TGTGCCAGCAGTTCCCGGGACAGGGTAACTGGGGCCAACGTCCTGACTTTC
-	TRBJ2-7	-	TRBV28	CASSSPSTFYEQYF	TGTGCCAGCAGTTCCCCTTCGACATTCTACGAGCAGTACTTC
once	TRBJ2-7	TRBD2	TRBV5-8	CASSLLAGVINEQYF	TGTGCCAGCAGCTTACTAGCGGGAGTAATCAACGAGCAGTACTTC
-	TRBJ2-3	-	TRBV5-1	CASGGATDTQYF	TGCGCCAGCGGGGGGGCGACAGATACGCAGTATTTT
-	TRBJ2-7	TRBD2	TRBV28	CASSFIGERENYEQYF	TGTGCCAGCAGTTTTATCGGGGAGCGGGAGAACTACGAGCAGTACTTC
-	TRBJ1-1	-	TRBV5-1	CASSLGGQTVLGAFF	TGCGCCAGCAGCTTGGGTGGACAAACTGTCTTGGGAGCTTTCTTT
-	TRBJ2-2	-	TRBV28	CASSLSARVWTGELFF	TGTGCCAGCAGTTTATCAGCCAGGGTATGGACCGGGGAGCTGTTTTTT
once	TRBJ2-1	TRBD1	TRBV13	CASSFPGQGRGEQFF	TGTGCCAGCAGCTTTCCGGGACAGGGTAGGGGTGAGCAGTTCTTC
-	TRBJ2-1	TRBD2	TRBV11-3	CASSLDASGRGQFF	TGTGCCAGCAGCTTAGATGCTAGCGGGAGGGGGCAGTTCTTC
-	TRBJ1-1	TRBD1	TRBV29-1	CSVDRTTGGTEAFF	TGCAGCGTTGACCGAACGACAGGGGGCACTGAAGCTTTCTTT
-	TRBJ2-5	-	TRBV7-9	CASSRGQETQYF	TGTGCCAGCAGCAGGGGGCAAGAGACCCAGTACTTC
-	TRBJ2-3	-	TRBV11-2	CASSLSGSTDTQYF	TGTGCCAGCAGCTTGTCCGGGAGCACAGATACGCAGTATTTT
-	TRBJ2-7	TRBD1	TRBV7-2	CASSAVQGAVGEQYF	TGTGCCAGCAGCGCGGTACAGGGGGCGGTTGGAGAGCAGTACTTC
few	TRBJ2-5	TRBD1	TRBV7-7	CASSQDRQETQYF	TGTGCTAGCAGCCAGGACAGGCAAGAGACCCAGTACTTC
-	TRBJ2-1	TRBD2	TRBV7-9	CASSLDLAGDGEQFF	TGTGCCAGCAGCTTAGATTTAGCGGGAGACGGTGAGCAGTTCTTC
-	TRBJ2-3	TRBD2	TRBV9	CASSAQLAGGPSSTDTQYF	TGTGCCAGCAGCGCTCAACTAGCGGGAGGGCCCTCTAGCACAGATACGCAGTATTTT
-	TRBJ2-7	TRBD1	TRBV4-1	CASSPRDRAYEQYF	TGCGCCAGCAGCCCTCGGGACAGGGCCTACGAGCAGTACTTC
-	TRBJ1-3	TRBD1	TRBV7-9	CASSLEDRGGNTIYF	TGTGCCAGCAGCTTAGAGGACAGGGGTGGAAACACCATATATTTT
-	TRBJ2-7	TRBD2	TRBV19	CASSYSGRNNEQYF	TGTGCCAGTAGTTACAGCGGGAGGAACAACGAGCAGTACTTC
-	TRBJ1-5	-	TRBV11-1	CASSLERNQPQHF	TGTGCCAGCAGCTTAGAGAGGAATCAGCCCCAGCATTTT
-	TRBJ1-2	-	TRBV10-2	CASSDRPNYGYTF	TGCGCCAGCAGTGACAGGCCCAACTATGGCTACACCTTC
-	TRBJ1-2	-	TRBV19	CASSAGVYGYTF	TGTGCCAGTAGTGCCGGAGTCTATGGCTACACCTTC
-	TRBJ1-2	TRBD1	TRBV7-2	CASSLTGYGYTF	TGTGCCAGCAGCTTGACAGGGTATGGCTACACCTTC
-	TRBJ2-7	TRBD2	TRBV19	CASSLPGTSLYEQYF	TGTGCCAGTAGTCTACCGGGGACTAGTCTCTACGAGCAGTACTTC
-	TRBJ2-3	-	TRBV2	CASSRDSSWDTQYF	TGTGCCAGCAGTAGAGACTCGTCCTGGGATACGCAGTATTTT
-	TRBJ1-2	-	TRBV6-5	CASSYTENYGYTF	TGTGCCAGCAGTTACACAGAAAACTATGGCTACACCTTC
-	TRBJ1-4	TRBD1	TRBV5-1	CASSFDRGHEKLFF	TGCGCCAGCAGCTTCGACAGGGGGCATGAAAAACTGTTTTTT